These 29 T cell receptor beta chains share one sample of origin, sequenced in a study of human T cells and chemical hapten exposure. TCRdb re-called the RACE reads with MiXCR, one entry per CDR3 protein. The table lists roughly 380,000 distinct CDR3 sequences, about 6% of them singletons, with more than 5.5% in the top ten. Time point of the sample: patch test 2, 6 weeks after DPC sensitization. The treatment: therapeutic diphenylcyclopropenone sensitization with weekly scalp DPC. The sample in question was whole blood, obtained in connection with sensitization to the hapten diphenylcyclopropenone (DPC). These receptors came from a young woman with alopecia areata. Some clones in this sample may be carry-over from other donors' samples.

This clonotype occurred a few times. The chain links TRBV6-1 to TRBJ1-5; D unclear. The CDR3 is made up of 13 amino acids. Germline V CDR1 and CDR2: MNHNS, SASEGT. Trimming took 8 bases from V and 0 from J, leaving 8 bases between them. CDR3: CASAWTSNQPQHF. The DNA of the CDR3 is TGTGCCAGCGCATGGACTAGCAATCAGCCCCAGCATTTT.

The chain has TRBV21-1 and TRBJ2-2; the table's D call, TRBD1, has no DNA check behind it. TRBV21-1 is a known pseudogene. There are 14 residues in the CDR3. In DNA, the CDR3 is TGTGCCAGCCTGACAGGGGACCCCACCGGGGAGCTGTTTTTT. Translated, it gives CASLTGDPTGELFF.

This clonotype was recorded many times. This rearrangement joins TRBV15 to TRBJ1-5; no reliable D call. V was clipped by 0 bases and J by 2 bases, with 8 bases between them. This CDR3 is 15 amino acids long. Germline assignment: CDR1 LNHNV and CDR2 YYDKDF (reference sequence). The chain's CDR3 is CATSRENGRNQPQHF. CDR3 coding DNA: TGTGCCACCAGCAGAGAGAACGGTCGCAATCAGCCCCAGCATTTT.

The table lists this clonotype with many counts. The chain carries TRBV28 and TRBJ2-5, with 11 bases fitting TRBD2. V gave up 3 bases and J gave up 2 bases; unmatched junction bases: 2. This CDR3 spans 15 amino acids. CDR1 and CDR2 (germline): MDHEN, SYDVKM. The CDR3 DNA follows: TGTGCCAGCAGTTTGATAGCGGGAGGGCAAGAGACCCAGTACTTC. Amino acids: CASSLIAGGQETQYF.

This rearrangement joins TRBV11-1 to TRBJ1-1; D ambiguous. Germline lookup yields CDR1 SGHAT and CDR2 FQDESV (reference sequence). The CDR3 covers 13 residues. V lost 4 bases and J 6 bases, leaving 12 bases between the germline ends. CDR3 DNA: TGTGCCAGCAGCTCCCGGTTGCGGCCTGAAGCTTTCTTT. Protein: CASSSRLRPEAFF.

The chain uses TRBV6-6 and TRBJ1-4; no reliable D call. The CDR3 length is 11 residues. V lost 7 bases to trimming and J lost 8 bases, with 8 bases between them. From germline, CDR1 is MNHNY and CDR2 SVGAGI (reference sequence). The CDR3: CASTGEEKLFF. The CDR3 nucleotides are TGTGCCAGCACTGGGGAAGAAAAACTGTTTTTT.

The V gene is TRBV29-1, the J gene TRBJ2-2; TRBD2 agrees at 7 bases. The length of the CDR3 is 13 residues. The germline V gene encodes CDR1 SQVTM and CDR2 ANQGSEA. V was clipped by 7 bases and J by 4 bases; unmatched bases: 6. CDR3 sequence: CSGTVAGTGELFF. The CDR3 DNA sequence: TGCAGCGGTACTGTAGCGGGCACCGGGGAGCTGTTTTTT.

The chain employs TRBV3-1 and TRBJ2-5; D is undetermined. Per the germline V gene, CDR1 is LGHDT and CDR2 is YNNKEL (reference sequence). This CDR3 has 13 amino acids. V was shortened by 4 bases and J by 5 bases, with 11 bases between the two germline ends. The CDR3 DNA follows: TGTGCCAGCAGCCGTGTCTATTCGGAGACCCAGTACTTC. Protein: CASSRVYSETQYF.

This clonotype was counted ten times or more. This sequence joins TRBV12-3 or TRBV12-4 and TRBJ2-7; 10 nucleotides agree with TRBD1. Trimming took 6 bases from V and 4 from J; bases not matched to a gene: 6. This CDR3 contains 14 residues. CDR3 bases: TGTGCCAGCAGCCTTGGACAGGGGGTATACGAGCAGTACTTC. Translation: CASSLGQGVYEQYF.

This clonotype occurred many times. The chain joins TRBV4-2 to TRBJ2-1, with 9 bases matching TRBD2. The CDR3 spans 15 residues. Germline-derived CDR1 and CDR2 are LGHNA and YNFKEQ. Trimming took 3 bases from V and 8 from J; bases not matched to a gene: 8. CDR3 loop: CASSHERGVLYEQFF. In DNA, the CDR3 is TGTGCCAGCAGCCATGAGCGGGGGGTGTTGTATGAGCAGTTCTTC.

This clonotype was seen many times. The chain's CDR3 is CSARDSTSEYEQYF. In DNA form, the CDR3 reads TGCAGTGCTAGAGATTCTACTAGCGAGTACGAGCAGTACTTC. The chain employs TRBV20-1 and TRBJ2-7; TRBD2 matches 7 bases. J was trimmed by 4 bases and V by 0 bases; bases with no gene match: 6. Germline CDR1 reads DFQATT; CDR2 reads SNEGSKA (reference sequence). This CDR3 has 14 residues.

This clonotype appeared many times. The rearrangement joins TRBV6-2 or TRBV6-3 to TRBJ2-3; D is unclear. This CDR3 has 14 amino acids. Between the trimmed V and J ends, which lost 0 bases and 3 bases, there was a span of 7 bases. Germline lookup yields CDR1 MNHEY and CDR2 SVGEGT. The CDR3 spells CASSYSETTDTQYF. CDR3 DNA sequence: TGTGCCAGCAGTTACTCGGAGACTACAGATACGCAGTATTTT.

This clonotype has only a few counts. J is TRBJ2-1 and V is TRBV12-3 or TRBV12-4; D unresolved. The ends were cut back, 7 bases at V and 1 base at J, with 14 bases in the middle. CDR3 length: 15 amino acids. The chain's CDR3 is CASTTAASSYNEQFF. Here the CDR3 DNA reads TGTGCCAGCACCACCGCAGCCAGTTCCTACAATGAGCAGTTCTTC.

This clonotype was picked up a small number of times. The junction departs from germline at one end; a sequencing error may be responsible. The rearrangement links TRBV7-7 to TRBJ2-1, with D possibly called TRBD1 or TRBD2 (5 bases each). This CDR3 contains 15 residues. CDR1 and CDR2 (germline): SSHAT, FNYEAQ (reference sequence). CDR3: CASSPGPEGYNEQFF. The CDR3 DNA reads as TGTGCTAGCAGTCCCGGTCCCGAGGGGTACAATGAGCAGTTCTTC. The complete variable domain, with remaining parts taken from reference TRBV7-7 and TRBJ2-1, reads GAGVSQSPRYKVTKRGQDVTLRCDPISSHATLYWYQQALGQGPEFLTYFNYEAQPDKSGLPSDRFSAERPEGSISTLTIQRTEQRDSAMYRCASSPGPEGYNEQFFGPGTRLTVL.

This clonotype was detected only a few times. V gene TRBV12-5 combines with J gene TRBJ1-1, with D perhaps TRBD1 (6 bases). This CDR3 has 16 residues. Trimming stripped 2 bases from V and 0 bases from J, with 13 bases between. Germline CDR1 reads LGHNT; CDR2 reads FRNRAP. CDR3 residues: CASGLSGGEVNTEAFF. CDR3 nucleotides: TGTGCTAGTGGTTTGTCGGGGGGCGAGGTGAACACTGAAGCTTTCTTT. The full variable domain, completed using reference TRBV12-5 and TRBJ1-1, is DARVTQTPRHKVTEMGQEVTMRCQPILGHNTVFWYRQTMMQGLELLAYFRNRAPLDDSGMPKDRFSAEMPDATLATLKIQPSEPRDSAVYFCASGLSGGEVNTEAFFGQGTRLTVV.

This clonotype was counted ten times or more. CDR3 bases: TGTGCCAGCAGCGGAGGGAACACCGGGGAGCTGTTTTTT. Its translation: CASSGGNTGELFF. The chain employs TRBV9 and TRBJ2-2, with D unclear. Deletions cut 3 bases from V and 1 base from J, with 4 bases between. Germline V gene lookup returns CDR1 SGDLS and CDR2 YYNGEE. CDR3 size: 13 residues.

Here the CDR3 DNA reads TGCGCCAGCAGCTTGGGGGCTAGCGGGGCGCAGAACCAAGAGACCCAGTACTTC. It is translated as CASSLGASGAQNQETQYF. The chain uses TRBV5-1 and TRBJ2-5, with 9 bases lining up with TRBD2. CDR1 SGHRS and CDR2 YFSETQ come from the germline V gene. V was clipped by 0 bases and J by 0 bases; unmatched bases: 9. The CDR3 extends over 18 amino acids.

This clonotype has a single count. This chain uses TRBV29-1 with TRBJ2-1; D assignment may be TRBD1 or TRBD2 (5 bases each). This CDR3 is built from 13 residues. The germline CDR1 and CDR2 sequences are SQVTM and ANQGSEA. Trimming took 2 bases from V and 12 from J, leaving 17 bases between them. CDR3 bases: TGCAGCGTTGAAATCACAGGACCGGGACCGCAGTTCTTC. Translating gives CSVEITGPGPQFF.

The chain joins TRBV6-6 to TRBJ2-7, with 7 bases that match TRBD2. CDR1 MNHNY and CDR2 SVGAGI come from the germline V gene (reference sequence). Germline trimming cut 4 bases from V and 1 base from J; bases unmatched to any gene: 4. The CDR3 is 14 residues long. This CDR3 reads CASSLLGGSYEQYF. Here the CDR3 DNA reads TGTGCCAGCAGTTTATTGGGGGGGTCCTACGAGCAGTACTTC.

This clonotype appeared many times. This rearrangement joins TRBV28 to TRBJ1-2, with 10 bases lining up with TRBD1. The CDR3 has 19 amino acids. V gave up 6 bases and J gave up 7 bases; unmatched junction bases: 23. Germline CDR1 and CDR2: MDHEN and SYDVKM. CDR3 sequence reads: CASSLPFPGQGTNRRGYTF. The CDR3 coding sequence is TGTGCCAGCAGCCTACCTTTCCCGGGACAGGGGACGAACAGGCGTGGCTACACCTTC.

The CDR3 coding sequence is TGCGCCAGCAGCCAGAACCACAGGGGGCCCTACGAGCAGTACTTC. It specifies CASSQNHRGPYEQYF. V gene TRBV4-3 combines with J gene TRBJ2-7; 9 bases fit TRBD1. The junction had 5 bases not matched to a gene; V was cut back by 3 bases and J by 2 bases. Germline CDR1 reads LGHNA; CDR2 reads YSLEER. CDR3 length equals 15 residues.

Regarding this clonotype: The final CDR3 position lacks the conserved phenylalanine or tryptophan, pointing to a likely read error. V is TRBV5-6 and J is TRBJ1-1; TRBD1 is a possible D gene (6 bases). V was clipped by 0 bases and J by 4 bases, with 10 bases between them. This CDR3 has 14 amino acids. Germline CDR1 SGHDT, CDR2 YYEEEE. The CDR3 sequence: CASSLAGGATEAFL. CDR3 nucleotides: TGTGCCAGCAGCTTGGCCGGGGGGGCCACTGAAGCTTTCCTT.

This clonotype was observed at least ten times. The CDR3 is CASSGGYLTDTQYF. DNA for the CDR3: TGTGCCAGCAGCGGCGGATATCTCACAGATACGCAGTATTTT. The rearrangement uses TRBV5-6 and TRBJ2-3; D not certain. Trimming took 4 bases from V and 2 from J, leaving 11 bases between them. The CDR3 covers 14 residues. Germline values: CDR1 SGHDT, CDR2 YYEEEE.

The chain couples TRBV2 to TRBJ1-5; D gene uncertain. This CDR3 spans 12 amino acids. The V end was cut by 6 bases, the J end by 6 bases, with 9 bases between. Germline V lookup: CDR1 SNHLY, CDR2 FYNNEI. This chain's CDR3 is CASSRNGQPQHF. CDR3 coding DNA: TGTGCCAGCAGCCGGAACGGTCAGCCCCAGCATTTT.

The table lists this clonotype with a few counts. The rearrangement links TRBV3-1 to TRBJ2-3; 10 nucleotides line up with TRBD2. This CDR3 region has 15 residues. CDR1 and CDR2 from the germline V gene are LGHDT and YNNKEL (reference sequence). V shed 4 bases, J shed 7 bases, and the junction held 8 bases outside the gene matches. CDR3 bases: TGTGCCAGCAGCCTACTAGCGGGGCAGACCAATACGCAGTATTTT. It yields the protein CASSLLAGQTNTQYF.

This clonotype was seen more than once but under ten times. In DNA form, the CDR3 reads TGCGCCACCTGCCGGGACCGGGGCACAGATACGCAGTATTTT. Amino acid sequence: CATCRDRGTDTQYF. J is TRBJ2-3 and V is TRBV5-1; perhaps D is TRBD1 or TRBD2 (5 bases each). CDR3 length equals 14 residues. CDR1 and CDR2 (germline): SGHRS, YFSETQ. V was cut by 9 bases and J by 1 base, with 15 bases left in between.

This clonotype was seen a handful of times. The chain carries TRBV6-2 or TRBV6-3 and TRBJ2-5; D may match TRBD1 or TRBD2 (5 bases each). Per germline, CDR1 MNHEY and CDR2 SVGEGT. V was trimmed by 2 bases and J by 7 bases, leaving 20 bases between them. The CDR3 loop spans 16 amino acids. The CDR3: CASSYLFRAHGATQYF. The CDR3 bases are TGTGCCAGCAGTTACCTGTTCCGGGCCCACGGGGCGACCCAGTACTTC.

The sample holds many counts of this clonotype. The CDR3: CASSNEMIRDTQHF. The CDR3 coding sequence is TGTGCCAGCAGTAACGAAATGATTCGGGACACCCAGCATTTT. V and J are TRBV12-3 or TRBV12-4 and TRBJ1-5; D is perhaps TRBD1 (6 bases). This CDR3 comprises 14 residues. With 5 bases removed from V and 11 bases from J, the gap between germline ends came to 19 bases.

In the case of this clonotype: Lacking the conserved final phenylalanine or tryptophan, this CDR3 likely reflects a read error. The chain employs TRBV9 and TRBJ2-5; TRBD2 aligns across 7 bases. Germline CDR1 and CDR2: SGDLS and YYNGEE. Unmatched junction bases numbered 8, after V lost 4 bases and J lost 5 bases. The length of the CDR3 is 14 residues. The CDR3 DNA follows: TGTGCCAGCAGCCCCTTCGCCGGGGGGGAGACCCAGTACCTC. It codes for CASSPFAGGETQYL.